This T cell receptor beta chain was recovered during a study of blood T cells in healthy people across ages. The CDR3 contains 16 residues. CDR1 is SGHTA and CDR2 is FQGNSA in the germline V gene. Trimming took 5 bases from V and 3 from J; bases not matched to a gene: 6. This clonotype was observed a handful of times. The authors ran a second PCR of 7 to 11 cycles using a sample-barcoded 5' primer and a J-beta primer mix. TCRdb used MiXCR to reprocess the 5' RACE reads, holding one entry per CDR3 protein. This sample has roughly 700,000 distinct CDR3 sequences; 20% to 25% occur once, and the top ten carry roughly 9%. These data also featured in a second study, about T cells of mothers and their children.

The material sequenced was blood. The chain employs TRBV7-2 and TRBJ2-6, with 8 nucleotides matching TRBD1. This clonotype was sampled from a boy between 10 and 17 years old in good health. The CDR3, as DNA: TGTGCCAGCAGCATAGGACAGGGCTATGGGGCCAACGTCCTGACTTTC. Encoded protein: CASSIGQGYGANVLTF.